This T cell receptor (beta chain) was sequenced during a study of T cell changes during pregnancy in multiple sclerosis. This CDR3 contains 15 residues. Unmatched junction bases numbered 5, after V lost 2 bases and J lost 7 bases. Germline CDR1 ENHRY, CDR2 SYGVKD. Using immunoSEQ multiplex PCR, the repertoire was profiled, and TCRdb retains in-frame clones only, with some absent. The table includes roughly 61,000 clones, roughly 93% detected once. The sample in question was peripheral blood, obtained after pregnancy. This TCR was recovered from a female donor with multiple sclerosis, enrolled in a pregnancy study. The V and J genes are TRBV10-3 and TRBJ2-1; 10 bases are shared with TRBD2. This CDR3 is CAISELASGSNEQFF. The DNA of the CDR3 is TGTGCCATCAGTGAGCTGGCTAGCGGGAGTAATGAGCAGTTCTTC.